This TCR beta chain is drawn from a study of cytomegalovirus exposure and HLA in healthy donors. An approximately 120-subject validation cohort, separate from the roughly 680-subject first cohort, supplied the donors. Points on this clone: The antigen is unknown.

Libraries were prepared by immunoSEQ multiplex PCR; TCRdb keeps only in-frame clonotypes and omits some of them. Counted here are about 140,000 clones, around nine tenths occurring once; the ten biggest clones make up around 10%. General study points: It was about 180 TCR beta chains that were listed as cytomegalovirus-associated. Many donors carried some public TCRs, although rarity characterized most TCR sequences. The finding came from a later analysis; first-cohort TCR clusters tended to co-occur in the 130 or so validation repertoires.

The J segment lost 1 base and the V segment lost 3 bases, leaving 6 bases of the junction unmatched. Germline V lookup: CDR1 MNHNS, CDR2 SASEGT. This CDR3 spans 17 amino acids. The origin of this receptor is a man between 18 and 29 years old in good health and CMV-seropositive. The genes are TRBV6-1 and TRBJ2-2; TRBD2 matches at 9 bases. The sample consisted of PBMCs. CDR3 sequence: CASSDDHSGGNTGELFF. CDR3 DNA: TGTGCCAGCAGTGACGACCATAGCGGGGGGAACACCGGGGAGCTGTTTTTT.